Reported below is one TCR beta chain. What it binds is not known. This record comes from a study of cytomegalovirus exposure and HLA in healthy donors. Looking at the study overall: Earlier findings included nearly 120 million unique TCR beta sequences obtained from roughly 200 million T cells. Study findings and constraints: Reported findings show TCR beta sequences accurately forecast HLA-A and HLA-B alleles in most subjects.

V lost 5 bases and J lost 0; bases outside the gene matches: 10. Germline CDR1 PRHDT, CDR2 FYEKMQ (reference sequence). This CDR3 is 17 amino acids long. PCR employed 60 Vbeta and 13 Jbeta primers. Here immunoSEQ multiplex PCR was the method, and the copy in TCRdb shows in-frame clones only, minus some. The repertoire has about 150,000 clones, around 66% of them found once; the top ten carry approximately 6.5%. The sample comprised PBMCs. The rearrangement uses TRBV13 and TRBJ1-2, with 9 positions matching TRBD1. The sequence was obtained from a woman aged 55-75 years in good health and CMV-seronegative. This chain's CDR3 is CASSPNLRTGANYGYTF. The CDR3 coding sequence is TGTGCCAGCAGCCCTAATCTGAGGACAGGGGCTAACTATGGCTACACCTTC.